This record looks at one T cell receptor beta chain sequence and its context. CDR3 length equals 16 residues. Per the germline V gene, CDR1 is SGHDN and CDR2 is FVKESK. After removal of 3 bases from V and 6 bases from J, the junction contained 10 bases not matched to a gene. These data belong to a study of beta chain features in type 1 diabetes. The isolated RNA, all of it, was reverse transcribed, so expressed TCRB transcripts were what got sequenced. Sequenced naive, central memory and regulatory T cell samples produced an average of around 3.5 million reads. Clones were read by immunoSEQ multiplex PCR, and TCRdb kept only the in-frame ones, dropping some. The table records some 150,000 clones, over 9.5% of them present only once.

Sequencing was carried out using naive CD4+ T cells from blood. The chain recombines TRBV14 with TRBJ1-4; 7 bases line up with TRBD1. This receptor was obtained from a young man in good health. CDR3 sequence (DNA): TGTGCCAGCAGCCACAACTTCAGGACAGGTTATGAAAAACTGTTTTTT. It yields the protein CASSHNFRTGYEKLFF.